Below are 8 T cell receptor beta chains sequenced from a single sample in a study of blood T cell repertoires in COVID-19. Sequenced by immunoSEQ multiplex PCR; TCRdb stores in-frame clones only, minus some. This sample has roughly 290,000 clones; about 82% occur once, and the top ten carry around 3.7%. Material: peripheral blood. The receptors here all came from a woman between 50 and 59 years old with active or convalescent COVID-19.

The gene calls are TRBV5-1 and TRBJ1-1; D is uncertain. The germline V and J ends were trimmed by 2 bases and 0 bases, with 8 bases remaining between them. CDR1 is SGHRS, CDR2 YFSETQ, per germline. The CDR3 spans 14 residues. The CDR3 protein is CASSFQVLNTEAFF. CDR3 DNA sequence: TGCGCCAGCAGCTTTCAGGTCCTGAACACTGAAGCTTTCTTT.

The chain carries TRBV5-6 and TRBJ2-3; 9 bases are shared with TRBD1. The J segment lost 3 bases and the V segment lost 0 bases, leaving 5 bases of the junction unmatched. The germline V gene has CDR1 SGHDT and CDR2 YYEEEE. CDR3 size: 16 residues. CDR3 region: CASSLVGTGRTDTQYF. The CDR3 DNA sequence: TGTGCCAGCAGCTTGGTGGGGACAGGGAGAACAGATACGCAGTATTTT.

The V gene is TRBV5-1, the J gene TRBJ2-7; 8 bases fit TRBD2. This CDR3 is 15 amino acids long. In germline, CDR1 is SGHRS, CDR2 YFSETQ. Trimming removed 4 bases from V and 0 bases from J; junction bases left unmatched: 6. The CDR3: CASSRGGGSSYEQYF. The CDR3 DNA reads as TGCGCCAGCAGCCGGGGGGGCGGTAGCTCCTACGAGCAGTACTTC.

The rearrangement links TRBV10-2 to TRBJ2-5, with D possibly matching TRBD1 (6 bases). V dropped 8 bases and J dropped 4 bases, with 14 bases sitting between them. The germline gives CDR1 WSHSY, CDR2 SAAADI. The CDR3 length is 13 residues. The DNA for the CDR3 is TGCGCCAGCTCCAGCCAGGGGCTAGAGACCCAGTACTTC. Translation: CASSSQGLETQYF.

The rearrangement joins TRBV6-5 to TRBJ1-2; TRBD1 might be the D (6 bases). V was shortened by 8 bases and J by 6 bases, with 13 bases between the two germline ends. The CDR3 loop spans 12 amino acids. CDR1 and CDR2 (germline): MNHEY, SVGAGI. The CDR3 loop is CASQGTFDGYTF. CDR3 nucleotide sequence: TGTGCCAGCCAGGGGACCTTCGATGGCTACACCTTC.

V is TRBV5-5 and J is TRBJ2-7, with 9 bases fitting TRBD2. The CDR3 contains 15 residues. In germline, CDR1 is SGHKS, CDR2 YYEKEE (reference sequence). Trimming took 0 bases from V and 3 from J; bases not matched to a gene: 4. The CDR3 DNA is TGTGCCAGCAGCTTGGCTAAGCGGGAGGACTACGAGCAGTACTTC. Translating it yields CASSLAKREDYEQYF.

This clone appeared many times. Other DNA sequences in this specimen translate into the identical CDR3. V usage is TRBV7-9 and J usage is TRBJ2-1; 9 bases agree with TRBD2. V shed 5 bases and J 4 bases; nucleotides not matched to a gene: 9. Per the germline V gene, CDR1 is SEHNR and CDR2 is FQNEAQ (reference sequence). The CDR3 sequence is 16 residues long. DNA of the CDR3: TGTGCCAGCAGCCTATCTCTAGCGGGAAGTTACAATGAGCAGTTCTTC. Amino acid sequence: CASSLSLAGSYNEQFF.

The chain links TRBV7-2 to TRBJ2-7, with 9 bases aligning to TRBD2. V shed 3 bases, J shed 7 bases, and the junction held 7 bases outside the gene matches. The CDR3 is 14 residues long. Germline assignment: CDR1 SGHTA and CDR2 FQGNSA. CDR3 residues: CASSLGGRAREQYF. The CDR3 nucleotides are TGTGCCAGCAGCTTGGGCGGGAGGGCTCGGGAGCAGTACTTC.